The 27 T cell receptor beta chains presented below share a single source sample, sequenced in a study of blood T cells in healthy people across ages. Primed by a sample-barcoded 5' primer and a J-beta primer mix, a second PCR proceeded for 7 to 11 cycles. TCRdb called the 5' RACE reads again in MiXCR, with one record for every CDR3 protein. The table records over 600,000 distinct CDR3 sequences, around two fifths of them present only once. Material: blood. These receptors originate from a man at least 80 years old in good health.

This clonotype was found a few times. The chain combines TRBV4-2 with TRBJ2-5; D is perhaps TRBD1 (6 bases). Germline CDR1 is LGHNA and CDR2 is YNFKEQ. The CDR3 covers 16 residues. Trimming pared 0 bases from V and 3 bases from J, leaving 14 bases between. DNA of the CDR3: TGTGCCAGCAGCCAAGAATTATCGGACAGCAAAGAGACCCAGTACTTC. The encoded protein is CASSQELSDSKETQYF.

This clonotype has just a few counts. The J gene is TRBJ2-4, the V gene TRBV12-3 or TRBV12-4; D call uncertain. Trimming stripped 1 base from V and 3 bases from J, with 7 bases between. The CDR3 has 14 amino acids. CDR3 DNA: TGTGCCAGCAGTTTAGGCAGTTACAAAAACATTCAGTACTTC. Translating gives CASSLGSYKNIQYF.

The rearrangement links TRBV6-1 to TRBJ1-2; D may be TRBD1 (6 bases). This CDR3 is 14 amino acids long. From germline, CDR1 is MNHNS and CDR2 SASEGT. V dropped 2 bases and J dropped 8 bases, with 15 bases sitting between them. The CDR3 here is CASSERGGYGGYTF. CDR3 bases: TGTGCCAGCAGTGAAAGAGGGGGTTATGGGGGCTACACCTTC.

The genes are TRBV20-1 and TRBJ1-5; TRBD1 might be the D (6 bases). The CDR3 extends over 15 amino acids. Trimming removed 6 bases at V and 2 bases at J, with 17 bases between. CDR1 is DFQATT, CDR2 SNEGSKA, per germline (reference sequence). The CDR3 DNA is TGCAGTGCGAAAAACAGGGCGGTGGGCAATCAGCCCCAGCATTTT. It is translated as CSAKNRAVGNQPQHF.

The CDR3 DNA reads as TGTGCCAGCGGTCTAGCAAACCAAGAGACCCAGTACTTC. Protein: CASGLANQETQYF. The rearrangement links TRBV27 to TRBJ2-5; a weak D match, TRBD2 (5 bases). The V and J ends lost 8 bases and 0 bases respectively, with 10 bases between them. The CDR3 spans 13 residues. Germline V gene lookup returns CDR1 MNHEY and CDR2 SMNVEV (reference sequence).

The chain couples TRBV12-3 or TRBV12-4 to TRBJ1-2; the match to TRBD1 covers 9 bases. The J segment lost 6 bases and the V segment lost 7 bases, leaving 6 bases of the junction unmatched. The CDR3 is made up of 13 amino acids. The CDR3 protein is CASTPTGGDGYTF. DNA for the CDR3: TGTGCCAGCACCCCGACAGGGGGAGATGGCTACACCTTC.

This chain connects TRBV27 to TRBJ2-1, with D possibly matching TRBD2 (6 bases). Trimming removed 8 bases from V and 0 bases from J, with 17 bases in between. The CDR3 sequence is 16 residues long. In germline, CDR1 is MNHEY, CDR2 SMNVEV (reference sequence). CDR3 sequence: CASRAGTQRSYNEQFF. The CDR3 DNA reads TGTGCCAGCCGCGCCGGGACTCAGCGCTCCTACAATGAGCAGTTCTTC.

The chain uses TRBV18 and TRBJ2-1; 10 positions agree with TRBD2. The CDR3 spans 15 residues. Germline trimming cut 5 bases from V and 7 bases from J; bases unmatched to any gene: 8. The germline gives CDR1 KGHSH, CDR2 LQKENI. The DNA of the CDR3 is TGTGCCAGCTCATCCATTAGCGGGAGGAGTAATGAGCAGTTCTTC. The encoded protein is CASSSISGRSNEQFF. Full variable domain (remainder filled in from reference TRBV18 and TRBJ2-1): NAGVMQNPRHLVRRRGQEARLRCSPMKGHSHVYWYRQLPEEGLKFMVYLQKENIIDESGMPKERFSAEFPKEGPSILRIQQVVRGDSAAYFCASSSISGRSNEQFFGPGTRLTVL.

This clonotype was observed at least ten times. This chain joins TRBV6-2 or TRBV6-3 and TRBJ2-6; D perhaps matches TRBD1 (6 bases). Trimming removed 6 bases from V and 2 bases from J, with 11 bases in between. The CDR3 is made up of 15 amino acids. Per the germline V gene, CDR1 is MNHEY and CDR2 is SVGEGT. The CDR3 sequence: CASSYGQPGANVLTF. CDR3 sequence (DNA): TGTGCCAGCAGCTACGGACAGCCTGGGGCCAACGTCCTGACTTTC.

The chain joins TRBV14 to TRBJ2-5, with 8 bases matching TRBD1. Germline-derived CDR1 and CDR2 are SGHDN and FVKESK. CDR3 length: 18 amino acids. V trimming: 4 bases; J trimming: 2 bases; junction bases outside the gene matches: 15. CDR3 protein: CASSPKLSGTGEQETQYF. In DNA, the CDR3 is TGTGCCAGCAGCCCGAAACTATCCGGGACAGGAGAACAAGAGACCCAGTACTTC. Complete variable domain (other parts from reference TRBV14 and TRBJ2-5): EAGVTQFPSHSVIEKGQTVTLRCDPISGHDNLYWYRRVMGKEIKFLLHFVKESKQDESGMPNNRFLAERTGGTYSTLKVQPAELEDSGVYFCASSPKLSGTGEQETQYFGPGTRLLVL.

The J gene is TRBJ1-5, the V gene TRBV6-1; tentatively, D is TRBD1 (5 bases). The germline CDR1 and CDR2 sequences are MNHNS and SASEGT. The length of the CDR3 is 14 residues. Trimming cost V 3 bases and J 9 bases, with 15 bases left between them. This CDR3 reads CASSEMQGSWPQHF. The CDR3 coding sequence is TGTGCCAGCAGTGAGATGCAGGGTTCGTGGCCCCAGCATTTT.

This clonotype was observed a few times. The gene calls are TRBV7-2 and TRBJ2-7; no definite D call. The ends were cut back, 1 base at V and 3 bases at J, with 7 bases in the middle. CDR3 length: 13 amino acids. Germline CDR1 and CDR2: SGHTA and FQGNSA. DNA of the CDR3: TGTGCCAGCAGCTTAGACCACAGCTACGAGCAGTACTTC. This sequence encodes CASSLDHSYEQYF.

Comment on this clonotype: At one end the junction does not follow the germline gene, possibly because of a read error. The chain employs TRBV7-2 and TRBJ2-4, with 9 positions matching TRBD2. Judging by the DNA end, TRBJ2-7 fits better; the J call may be wrong. Germline-derived CDR1 and CDR2 are SGHTA and FQGNSA. This CDR3 is 16 amino acids long. The CDR3 sequence is CACSKGLAGKTYEQYF. Here the CDR3 DNA reads TGTGCCTGCAGCAAAGGGCTAGCGGGGAAAACCTACGAGCAGTACTTC.

The V and J genes are TRBV7-9 and TRBJ2-7; D ambiguous. This CDR3 region has 14 residues. V dropped 5 bases and J dropped 2 bases, with 13 bases sitting between them. Germline-derived CDR1 and CDR2 are SEHNR and FQNEAQ (reference sequence). In DNA, the CDR3 is TGTGCCAGCAGCGTAAGTGGCTTTACCTACGAGCAGTACTTC. Its translation is CASSVSGFTYEQYF.

The chain combines TRBV5-1 with TRBJ2-2; possibly TRBD1 for D (5 bases). Trimming cost V 0 bases and J 3 bases, with 12 bases left between them. The CDR3 runs 16 residues. Germline assignment: CDR1 SGHRS and CDR2 YFSETQ. The DNA of the CDR3 is TGCGCCAGCAGCTTGGCCTCCAGGGTTCACACCGGGGAGCTGTTTTTT. Its protein is CASSLASRVHTGELFF.

This sequence joins TRBV20-1 and TRBJ2-1, with a possible D match to TRBD2 (6 bases). The CDR3 is 14 residues long. V shed 2 bases and J shed 10 bases, with 18 bases lying between them. Germline V gene lookup returns CDR1 DFQATT and CDR2 SNEGSKA (reference sequence). In DNA form, the CDR3 reads TGCAGTGCTAGATCCTCACTAGCTTCGAGCGAGCAGTTCTTC. Its translation is CSARSSLASSEQFF.

This clonotype was counted at least ten times. The chain recombines TRBV12-3 or TRBV12-4 with TRBJ2-7; TRBD2 aligns across 7 bases. The trim removed 5 bases at V and 5 bases at J, leaving 6 bases unmatched. There are 13 residues in the CDR3. CDR3 loop: CASSTERGDEQYF. For the CDR3, the DNA is TGTGCCAGCAGTACGGAGCGGGGCGACGAGCAGTACTTC.

This chain's CDR3 is CASSPRLNEQYF. The CDR3 bases are TGTGCCAGCAGTCCCCGTCTAAATGAGCAGTACTTC. The V call is TRBV6-1, the J call TRBJ2-5; D call uncertain. Germline lookup yields CDR1 MNHNS and CDR2 SASEGT. V lost 5 bases to trimming and J lost 11 bases, with 15 bases between them. The CDR3 runs to 12 residues.

This clonotype was seen only a few times. V gene TRBV7-2 combines with J gene TRBJ2-7; tentative D call: TRBD1 (5 bases). The CDR3 sequence is 12 residues long. Germline CDR1 reads SGHTA; CDR2 reads FQGNSA. V lost 5 bases, J lost 5 bases, and 10 bases lay in between. The DNA for the CDR3 is TGTGCCAGCAGCCAAGACAGCCACGAGCAGTACTTC. Translating it yields CASSQDSHEQYF.

Only a few counts were recorded for this clonotype. The chain combines TRBV27 with TRBJ2-4; TRBD2 aligns across 8 bases. Near its end, the DNA agrees better with TRBJ2-7, so the J call may be wrong. The germline V gene encodes CDR1 MNHEY and CDR2 SMNVEV (reference sequence). The CDR3 spans 15 residues. DNA of the CDR3: TGTGCCAGCAGTCCCCCGGGAGGGGGTAAGGGCGAGCAGTACTTC. Its translation: CASSPPGGGKGEQYF.

In its sample, this clonotype was seen a few times. This rearrangement joins TRBV20-1 to TRBJ2-7; 13 nucleotides line up with TRBD2. CDR1 is DFQATT and CDR2 is SNEGSKA in the germline V gene (reference sequence). This CDR3 spans 15 amino acids. Trimming removed 3 bases from V and 4 bases from J; junction bases left unmatched: 6. Here the CDR3 reads CSASTSGRVVYEQYF. The CDR3 coding sequence is TGCAGTGCTAGTACTAGCGGGAGGGTCGTGTACGAGCAGTACTTC.

V usage is TRBV9 and J usage is TRBJ1-1; D is unclear. Germline V gene data show CDR1 as SGDLS and CDR2 as YYNGEE. Trimming took 0 bases from V and 5 from J, leaving 11 bases between them. This CDR3 is 14 amino acids long. CDR3 nucleotide sequence: TGTGCCAGCAGCGTAGCCAGGTCGGGAACTGAAGCTTTCTTT. Its protein is CASSVARSGTEAFF.

This clonotype appeared a few times. The chain links TRBV7-2 to TRBJ2-5; D is possibly TRBD1 (6 bases). V lost 2 bases and J lost 2, with 12 bases in between. Germline assignment: CDR1 SGHTA and CDR2 FQGNSA. This CDR3 has 15 amino acids. Here the CDR3 reads CASSLRVTGQETQYF. CDR3 DNA sequence: TGTGCCAGCAGCTTACGGGTAACAGGGCAAGAGACCCAGTACTTC.

This clonotype has more than one count but fewer than ten. The gene calls are TRBV12-3 or TRBV12-4 and TRBJ2-3; D ambiguous. V was pared by 5 bases and J by 6 bases, with 3 bases between. The CDR3 is made up of 10 amino acids. The CDR3 sequence: CASSVDTQYF. In DNA, the CDR3 is TGTGCCAGCAGTGTTGATACGCAGTATTTT.

The chain combines TRBV20-1 with TRBJ2-4; D not resolved. This CDR3 region has 12 residues. CDR1 DFQATT and CDR2 SNEGSKA come from the germline V gene (reference sequence). The V end lost 5 bases, the J end lost 6 bases, and 11 bases lay between the germline ends. The CDR3 DNA reads TGCAGTGCTGAGCCCCCCGGAAACATTCAGTACTTC. It encodes CSAEPPGNIQYF.

This clonotype came up a few times. The chain carries TRBV7-2 and TRBJ2-7; the match to TRBD2 covers 9 bases. This CDR3 is 18 amino acids long. The V gene's germline CDR1 is SGHTA and CDR2 FQGNSA. With 4 bases clipped from V and 5 bases from J, the junction kept 18 bases outside the gene matches. The CDR3 DNA reads TGTGCCAGCAGCTCCCGCGGTAGTGGGCTAGCGGGGAGAAACGAGCAGTACTTC. Its translation: CASSSRGSGLAGRNEQYF.

This chain connects TRBV24-1 to TRBJ2-1; 7 nucleotides line up with TRBD2. Germline-derived CDR1 and CDR2 are KGHDR and SFDVKD. V shed 5 bases and J 6 bases; nucleotides not matched to a gene: 12. The CDR3 is 16 amino acids. This CDR3 is CATSVGGGGPGNEQFF. CDR3 bases: TGTGCCACCAGTGTTGGTGGGGGAGGGCCGGGCAATGAGCAGTTCTTC.